The rows below give T cell receptor beta chains drawn from one sample of a study of shared clonotypes between healthy human individuals. Using immunoSEQ multiplex PCR, the repertoire was profiled, and TCRdb retains in-frame clones only, with some absent. The sample has roughly 2.6 million clones; approximately 94% are singletons. Sequencing was performed on naive CD4+ T cells sorted from blood. Receptor source: a man younger than 30 in good health. CDR3s include the opening cysteine and the closing phenylalanine or tryptophan. The order of the fields is J gene, V gene, D gene, clone size, CDR3 protein, CDR3 DNA. The D gene is left open where the match is weak. Where a row states a size, it is once, few, many or the class of an expanded clone; other rows omit it.

TRBJ2-3 TRBV5-1 TRBD1 . CASSLEDRGTDTQYF TGCGCCAGCAGCTTGGAGGACAGGGGGACAGATACGCAGTATTTT
TRBJ2-5 TRBV7-8 TRBD2 . CASRLAQETQYF TGTGCCAGCAGACTAGCGCAAGAGACCCAGTACTTC
TRBJ1-5 TRBV12-1 . . CASSFVRGQADQPQHF TGTGCCAGCAGCTTTGTGCGAGGCCAGGCGGATCAGCCCCAGCATTTT
TRBJ2-5 TRBV11-3 . . CASSFADGTQYF TGTGCCAGCAGCTTCGCCGACGGGACCCAGTACTTC
TRBJ2-1 TRBV20-1 . . CGAQGANEQFF TGCGGGGCCCAAGGGGCCAATGAGCAGTTCTTC
TRBJ2-7 TRBV28 TRBD1 . CASRTGGHEQYF TGTGCCAGCCGGACAGGAGGCCACGAGCAGTACTTC
TRBJ2-1 TRBV5-1 TRBD2 once CASSYGAGGPYNEQFF TGCGCCAGCAGCTACGGAGCGGGGGGACCCTACAATGAGCAGTTCTTC
TRBJ2-1 TRBV6-5 . . CASSYRAGLSYNEQFF TGTGCCAGCAGTTACAGGGCGGGCCTTTCCTACAATGAGCAGTTCTTC
TRBJ1-1 TRBV14 . . CASSYNPNTEAFF TGTGCCAGCAGCTACAACCCAAACACTGAAGCTTTCTTT
TRBJ2-2 TRBV5-4 . . CASSWTAGEGSGELFF TGTGCCAGCAGCTGGACAGCAGGGGAAGGCTCCGGGGAGCTGTTTTTT
TRBJ1-4 TRBV4-3 TRBD1 once CASSPGGRQNEKLFF TGCGCCAGCAGCCCAGGGGGCAGGCAGAATGAAAAACTGTTTTTT
TRBJ1-3 TRBV30 . few CAWSLGDGNTIYF TGTGCCTGGAGCCTAGGGGATGGAAACACCATATATTTT
TRBJ1-6 TRBV5-1 . . CASSGGSSYNSPLHF TGCGCCAGCAGCGGCGGAAGCTCCTATAATTCACCCCTCCACTTT
TRBJ2-3 TRBV9 TRBD2 . CASSVGTSGGTPQYF TGTGCCAGCAGCGTAGGGACTAGCGGGGGGACCCCGCAGTATTTT
TRBJ1-3 TRBV9 . once CASSIRDDGNTIYF TGTGCCAGCAGCATCCGGGACGATGGAAACACCATATATTTT
TRBJ2-7 TRBV5-1 . . CASSSMDSSYEQYF TGCGCCAGCAGCTCGATGGACAGTTCCTACGAGCAGTACTTC
TRBJ1-4 TRBV19 . . CASSRRSTGSTNEKLFF TGTGCCAGTAGTAGAAGATCTACAGGGTCGACTAATGAAAAACTGTTTTTT
TRBJ1-1 TRBV7-9 . . CASSLARGGGNTEAFF TGTGCCAGCAGCTTAGCCCGGGGGGGCGGGAACACTGAAGCTTTCTTT
TRBJ1-5 TRBV6-1 . . CASRGSNQPQHF TGTGCCAGCAGGGGGAGCAATCAGCCCCAGCATTTT
TRBJ2-1 TRBV19 . . CATRGPGYNEQFF TGTGCCACTCGTGGGCCGGGATACAATGAGCAGTTCTTC
TRBJ2-1 TRBV5-1 . . CASSFPWGDTSYNEQFF TGCGCCAGCAGCTTCCCCTGGGGGGACACCTCCTACAATGAGCAGTTCTTC
TRBJ2-5 TRBV7-9 . . CASSLTEIQETQYF TGTGCCAGCAGCTTAACAGAGATTCAAGAGACCCAGTACTTC